This T cell receptor beta chain stems from a study of radiation and T cells in renal cell carcinoma. Sequenced by immunoSEQ multiplex PCR; TCRdb stores in-frame clones only, minus some. The sample has 150,000 or so clones, about 87% seen once. The trim removed 0 bases at V and 1 base at J, leaving 6 bases unmatched. The germline V gene encodes CDR1 LNHNV and CDR2 YYDKDF (reference sequence). The CDR3 runs to 17 residues. Time point: blood 2 weeks post-SBRT. Treatment meaning: 15 Gy SBRT to primary tumor, nephrectomy 4 weeks later. Clear cell pathology was present in this patient's renal cell carcinoma.

This clonotype was obtained from a woman aged 45-65 years with renal cell carcinoma. This chain connects TRBV15 to TRBJ2-3; 8 positions agree with TRBD2. This specimen consisted of blood, obtained from a patient whose treatment included radiotherapy and nephrectomy. The CDR3, as DNA: TGTGCCACCAGCAGAGATTACGGTAGCGGGGGCACAGATACGCAGTATTTT. Translation: CATSRDYGSGGTDTQYF.